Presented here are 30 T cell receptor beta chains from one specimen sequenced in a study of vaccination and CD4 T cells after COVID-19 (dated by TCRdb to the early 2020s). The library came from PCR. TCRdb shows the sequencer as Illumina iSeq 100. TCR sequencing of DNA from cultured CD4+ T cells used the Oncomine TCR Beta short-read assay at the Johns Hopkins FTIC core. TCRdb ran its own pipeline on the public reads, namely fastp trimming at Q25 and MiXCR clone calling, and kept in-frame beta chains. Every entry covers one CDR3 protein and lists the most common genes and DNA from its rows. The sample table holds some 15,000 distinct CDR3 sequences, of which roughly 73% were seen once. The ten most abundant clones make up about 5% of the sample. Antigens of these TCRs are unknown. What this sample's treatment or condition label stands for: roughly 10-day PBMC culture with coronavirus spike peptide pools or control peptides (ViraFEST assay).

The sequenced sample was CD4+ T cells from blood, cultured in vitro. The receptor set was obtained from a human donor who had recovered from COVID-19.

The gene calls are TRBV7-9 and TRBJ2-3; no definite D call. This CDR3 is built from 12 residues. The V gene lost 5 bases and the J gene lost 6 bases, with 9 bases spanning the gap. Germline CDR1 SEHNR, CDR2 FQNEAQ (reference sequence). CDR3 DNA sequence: TGTGCCAGCAGCCAAACCTGGGATACGCAGTATTTT. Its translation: CASSQTWDTQYF.

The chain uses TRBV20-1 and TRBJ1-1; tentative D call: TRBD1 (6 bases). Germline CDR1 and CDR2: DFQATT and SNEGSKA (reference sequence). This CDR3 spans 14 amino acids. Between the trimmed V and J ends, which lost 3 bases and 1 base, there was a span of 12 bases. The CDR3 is CSASEWGQNTEAFF. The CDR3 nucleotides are TGCAGTGCTAGTGAATGGGGACAGAACACTGAAGCTTTCTTT.

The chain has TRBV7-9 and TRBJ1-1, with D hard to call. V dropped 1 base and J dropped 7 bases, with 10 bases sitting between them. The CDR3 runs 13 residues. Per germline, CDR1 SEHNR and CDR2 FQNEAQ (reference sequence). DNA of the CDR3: TGTGCCAGCAGCTTAGAGGCCCGGGTTGAAGCTTTCTTT. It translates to CASSLEARVEAFF.

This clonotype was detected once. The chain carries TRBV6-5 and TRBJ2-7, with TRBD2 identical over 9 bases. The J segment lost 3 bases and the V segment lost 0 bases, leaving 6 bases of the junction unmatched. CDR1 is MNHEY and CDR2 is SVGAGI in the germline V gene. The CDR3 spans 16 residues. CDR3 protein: CASSYSRTSASYEQYF. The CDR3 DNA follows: TGTGCCAGCAGTTACTCGAGGACTAGCGCAAGCTACGAGCAGTACTTC.

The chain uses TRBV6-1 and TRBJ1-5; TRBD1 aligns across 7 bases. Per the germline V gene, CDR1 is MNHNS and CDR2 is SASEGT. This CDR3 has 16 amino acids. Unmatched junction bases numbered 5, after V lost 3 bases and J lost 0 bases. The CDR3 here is CASSEQPGGSNQPQHF. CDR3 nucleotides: TGTGCCAGCAGTGAGCAACCAGGGGGTAGCAATCAGCCCCAGCATTTT.

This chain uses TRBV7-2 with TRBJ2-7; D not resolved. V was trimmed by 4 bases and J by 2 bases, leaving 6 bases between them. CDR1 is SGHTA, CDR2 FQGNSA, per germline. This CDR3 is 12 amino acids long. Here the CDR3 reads CASSSVTYEQYF. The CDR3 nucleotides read TGTGCCAGCAGCTCCGTGACCTACGAGCAGTACTTC.

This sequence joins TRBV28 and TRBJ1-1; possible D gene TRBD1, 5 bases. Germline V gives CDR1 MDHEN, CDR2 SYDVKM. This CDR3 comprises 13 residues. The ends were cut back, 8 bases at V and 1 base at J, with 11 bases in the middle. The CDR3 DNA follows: TGTGCCAGCGGACAAGGGGCGAACACTGAAGCTTTCTTT. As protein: CASGQGANTEAFF. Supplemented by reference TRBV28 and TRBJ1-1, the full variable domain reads DVKVTQSSRYLVKRTGEKVFLECVQDMDHENMFWYRQDPGLGLRLIYFSYDVKMKEKGDIPEGYSVSREKKERFSLILESASTNQTSMYLCASGQGANTEAFFGQGTRLTVV.

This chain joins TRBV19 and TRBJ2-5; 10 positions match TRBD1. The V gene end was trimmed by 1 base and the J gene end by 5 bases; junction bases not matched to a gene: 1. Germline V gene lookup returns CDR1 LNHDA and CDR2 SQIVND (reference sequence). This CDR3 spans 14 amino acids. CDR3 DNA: TGTGCCAGTAGTATAGGGACAGGGGGGGAGACCCAGTACTTC. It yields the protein CASSIGTGGETQYF.

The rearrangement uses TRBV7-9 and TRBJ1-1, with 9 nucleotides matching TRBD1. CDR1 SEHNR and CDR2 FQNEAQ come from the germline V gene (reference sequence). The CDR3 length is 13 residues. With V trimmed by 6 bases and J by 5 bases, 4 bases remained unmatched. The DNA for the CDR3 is TGTGCCAGCAGTACAGGGGGCCGGACTGAAGCTTTCTTT. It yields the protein CASSTGGRTEAFF.

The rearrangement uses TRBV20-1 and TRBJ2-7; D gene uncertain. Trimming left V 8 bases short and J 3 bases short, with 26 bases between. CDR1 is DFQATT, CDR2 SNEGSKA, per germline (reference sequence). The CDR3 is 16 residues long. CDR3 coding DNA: TGCAGTACCCGTGGCAGTTTAATTGGGTCCGGCTACGAGCAGTACTTC. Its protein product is CSTRGSLIGSGYEQYF.

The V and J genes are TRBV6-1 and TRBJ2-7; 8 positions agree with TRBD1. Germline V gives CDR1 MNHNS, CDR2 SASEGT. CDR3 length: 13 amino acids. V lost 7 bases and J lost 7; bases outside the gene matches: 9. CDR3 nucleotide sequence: TGTGCCAGCACGGCGCAGGGGGCAGGGGAGCAGTACTTC. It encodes CASTAQGAGEQYF.

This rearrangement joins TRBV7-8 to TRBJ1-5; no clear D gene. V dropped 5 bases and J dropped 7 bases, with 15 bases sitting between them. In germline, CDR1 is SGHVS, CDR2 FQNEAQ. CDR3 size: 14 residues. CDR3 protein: CASSPRVGRQPQHF. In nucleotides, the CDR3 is TGTGCCAGCAGCCCGCGGGTAGGTCGGCAGCCCCAGCATTTT.

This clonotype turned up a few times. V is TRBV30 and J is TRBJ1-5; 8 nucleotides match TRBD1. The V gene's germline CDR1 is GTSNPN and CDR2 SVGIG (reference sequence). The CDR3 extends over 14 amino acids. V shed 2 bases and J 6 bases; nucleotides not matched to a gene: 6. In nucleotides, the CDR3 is TGTGCCTGGAGTAAGGACAGGGATCTTCAGCCCCAGCATTTT. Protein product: CAWSKDRDLQPQHF.

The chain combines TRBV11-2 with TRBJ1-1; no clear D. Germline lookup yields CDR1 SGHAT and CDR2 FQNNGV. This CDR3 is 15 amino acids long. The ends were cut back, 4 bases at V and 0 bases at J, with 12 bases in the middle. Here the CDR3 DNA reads TGTGCCAGCAGCTACCAGGTGGTCATGAACACTGAAGCTTTCTTT. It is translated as CASSYQVVMNTEAFF.

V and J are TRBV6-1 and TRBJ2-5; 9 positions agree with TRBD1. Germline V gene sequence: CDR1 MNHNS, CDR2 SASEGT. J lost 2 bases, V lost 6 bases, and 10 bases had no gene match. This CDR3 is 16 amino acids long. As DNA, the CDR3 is TGTGCCAGCAGACCGGGACAGGGATTGGGGCAAGAGACCCAGTACTTC. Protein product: CASRPGQGLGQETQYF.

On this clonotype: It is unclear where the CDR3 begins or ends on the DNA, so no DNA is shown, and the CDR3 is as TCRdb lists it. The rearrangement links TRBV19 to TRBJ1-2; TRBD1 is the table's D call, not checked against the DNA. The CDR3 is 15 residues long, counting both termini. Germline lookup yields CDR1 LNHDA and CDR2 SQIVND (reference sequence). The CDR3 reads CASTSDRGVNYGYTF.

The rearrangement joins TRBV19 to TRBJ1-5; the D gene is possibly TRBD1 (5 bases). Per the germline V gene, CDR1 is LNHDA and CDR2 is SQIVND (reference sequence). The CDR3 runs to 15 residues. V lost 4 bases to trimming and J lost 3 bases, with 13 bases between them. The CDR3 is CASSNIWGTNQPQHF. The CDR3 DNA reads TGTGCCAGTAGTAATATCTGGGGGACCAATCAGCCCCAGCATTTT.

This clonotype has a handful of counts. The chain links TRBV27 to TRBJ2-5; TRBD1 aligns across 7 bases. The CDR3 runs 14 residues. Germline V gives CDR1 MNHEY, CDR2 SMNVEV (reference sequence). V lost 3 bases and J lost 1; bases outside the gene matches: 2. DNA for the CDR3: TGTGCCAGCAGTTTTCAGGGGGTCCAAGAGACCCAGTACTTC. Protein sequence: CASSFQGVQETQYF.

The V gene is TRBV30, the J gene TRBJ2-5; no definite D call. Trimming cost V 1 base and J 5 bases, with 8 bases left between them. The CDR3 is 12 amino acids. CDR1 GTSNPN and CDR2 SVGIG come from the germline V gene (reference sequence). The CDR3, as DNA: TGTGCCTGGAGTGACGAAGGGGAGACCCAGTACTTC. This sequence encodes CAWSDEGETQYF.

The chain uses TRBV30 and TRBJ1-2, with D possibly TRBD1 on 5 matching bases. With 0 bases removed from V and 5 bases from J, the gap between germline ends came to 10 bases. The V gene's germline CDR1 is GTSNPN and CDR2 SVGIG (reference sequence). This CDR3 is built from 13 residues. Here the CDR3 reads CAWSVQDIYGYTF. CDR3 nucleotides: TGTGCCTGGAGTGTACAGGACATATATGGCTACACCTTC.

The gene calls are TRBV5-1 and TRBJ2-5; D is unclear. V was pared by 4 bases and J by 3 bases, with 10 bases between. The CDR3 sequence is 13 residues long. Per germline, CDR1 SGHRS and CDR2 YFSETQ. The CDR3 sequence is CASSRATEETQYF. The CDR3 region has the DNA TGCGCCAGCAGCAGAGCTACGGAAGAGACCCAGTACTTC. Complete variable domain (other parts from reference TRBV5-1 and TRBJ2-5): KAGVTQTPRYLIKTRGQQVTLSCSPISGHRSVSWYQQTPGQGLQFLFEYFSETQRNKGNFPGRFSGRQFSNSRSEMNVSTLELGDSALYLCASSRATEETQYFGPGTRLLVL.

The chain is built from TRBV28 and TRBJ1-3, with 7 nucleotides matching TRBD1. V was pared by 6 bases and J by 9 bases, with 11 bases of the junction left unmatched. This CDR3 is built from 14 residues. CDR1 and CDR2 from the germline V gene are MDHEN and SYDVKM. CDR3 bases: TGTGCCAGCAGGGGGGACAGATCCTGGGTCACCATATATTTT. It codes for CASRGDRSWVTIYF.

The CDR3: CAWSGTNKNIQYF. For the CDR3, the DNA is TGTGCCTGGAGTGGCACAAACAAAAACATTCAGTACTTC. V gene TRBV30 combines with J gene TRBJ2-4; no firm D call. CDR1 is GTSNPN, CDR2 SVGIG, per germline (reference sequence). Between the trimmed V and J ends, which lost 1 base and 3 bases, there was a span of 7 bases. The CDR3 spans 13 residues.

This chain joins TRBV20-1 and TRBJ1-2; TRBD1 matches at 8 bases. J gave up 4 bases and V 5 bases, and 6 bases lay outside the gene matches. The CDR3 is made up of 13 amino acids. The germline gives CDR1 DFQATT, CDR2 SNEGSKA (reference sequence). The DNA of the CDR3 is TGCAGTGCTCGACAGGGGACCATCTATGGCTACACCTTC. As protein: CSARQGTIYGYTF.

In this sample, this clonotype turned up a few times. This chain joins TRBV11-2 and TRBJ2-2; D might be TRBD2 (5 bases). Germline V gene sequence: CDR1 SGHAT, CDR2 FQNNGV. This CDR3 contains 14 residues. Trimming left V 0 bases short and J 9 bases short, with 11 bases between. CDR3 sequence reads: CASSLDPGRRELFF. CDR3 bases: TGTGCCAGCAGCTTAGATCCGGGGAGAAGGGAGCTGTTTTTT.

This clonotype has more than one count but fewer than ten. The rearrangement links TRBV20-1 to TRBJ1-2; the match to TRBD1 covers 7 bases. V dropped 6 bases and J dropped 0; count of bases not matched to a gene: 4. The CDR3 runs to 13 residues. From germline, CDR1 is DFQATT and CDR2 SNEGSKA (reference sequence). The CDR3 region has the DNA TGCAGTGCGTCCAGGGGGTCTAACTATGGCTACACCTTC. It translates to CSASRGSNYGYTF.

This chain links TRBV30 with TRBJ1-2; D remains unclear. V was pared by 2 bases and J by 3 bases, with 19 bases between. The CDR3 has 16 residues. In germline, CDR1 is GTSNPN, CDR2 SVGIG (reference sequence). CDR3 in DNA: TGTGCCTGGAGTACAGAGGACCGGCCCCGAGACTATGGCTACACCTTC. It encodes CAWSTEDRPRDYGYTF.

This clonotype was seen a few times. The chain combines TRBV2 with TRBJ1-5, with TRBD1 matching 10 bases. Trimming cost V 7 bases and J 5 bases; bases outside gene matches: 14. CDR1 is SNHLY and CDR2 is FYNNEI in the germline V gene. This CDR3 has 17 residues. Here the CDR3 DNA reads TGTGCCAGCACCCGGGACAGGGGAAGGGTCAAGCATCAGCCCCAGCATTTT. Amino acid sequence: CASTRDRGRVKHQPQHF.

The CDR3 loop is CASRPGGSGNTIYF. The CDR3, as DNA: TGTGCCAGCAGACCAGGGGGGTCTGGAAACACCATATATTTT. The V gene is TRBV6-1, the J gene TRBJ1-3; 7 nucleotides match TRBD1. This CDR3 spans 14 amino acids. CDR1 and CDR2 from the germline V gene are MNHNS and SASEGT. The ends lost 6 bases at V and 1 base at J; junction bases unmatched: 3.

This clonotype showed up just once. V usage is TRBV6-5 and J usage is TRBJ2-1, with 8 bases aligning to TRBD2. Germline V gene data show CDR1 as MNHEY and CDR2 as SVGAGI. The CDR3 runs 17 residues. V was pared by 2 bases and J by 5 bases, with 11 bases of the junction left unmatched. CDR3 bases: TGTGCCAGCAGTTACCTCTTCGAACTAGCGGACCACAATGAGCAGTTCTTC. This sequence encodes CASSYLFELADHNEQFF.